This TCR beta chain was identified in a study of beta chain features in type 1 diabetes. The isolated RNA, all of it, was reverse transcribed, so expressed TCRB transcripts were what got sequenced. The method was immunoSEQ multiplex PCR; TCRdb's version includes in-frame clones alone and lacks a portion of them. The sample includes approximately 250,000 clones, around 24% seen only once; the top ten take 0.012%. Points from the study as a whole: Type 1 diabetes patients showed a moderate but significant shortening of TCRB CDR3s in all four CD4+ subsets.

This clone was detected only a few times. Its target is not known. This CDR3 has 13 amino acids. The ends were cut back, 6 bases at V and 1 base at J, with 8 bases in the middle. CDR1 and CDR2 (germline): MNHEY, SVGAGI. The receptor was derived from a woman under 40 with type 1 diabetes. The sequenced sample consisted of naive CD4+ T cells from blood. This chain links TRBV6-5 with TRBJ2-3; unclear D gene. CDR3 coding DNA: TGTGCCAGCAGGATACAAGGCACAGATACGCAGTATTTT. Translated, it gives CASRIQGTDTQYF.